This entry lists 2 T cell receptor beta chains sequenced from one sample in a study of cytomegalovirus exposure and HLA in healthy donors. PCR involved 60 Vbeta and 13 Jbeta primers. The table came from immunoSEQ multiplex PCR; TCRdb's copy has only in-frame clones and leaves some out. The sample includes 95,000 to 150,000 clones, under 80% of them seen just once. Sequences were obtained from PBMCs. Receptors were obtained from a man between 60 and 75 years old in good health and CMV-seropositive.

J is TRBJ1-1 and V is TRBV2; D is ambiguous. This CDR3 has 12 residues. The germline gives CDR1 SNHLY, CDR2 FYNNEI. Trimming removed 4 bases from V and 10 bases from J, with 13 bases in between. The CDR3 nucleotides read TGTGCCAGCAGTGTGGCCTCCAGTACAGCTTTCTTT. This codes for CASSVASSTAFF.

The chain uses TRBV19 and TRBJ2-7; D possibly corresponds to TRBD2 (6 bases). The germline V gene encodes CDR1 LNHDA and CDR2 SQIVND (reference sequence). Trimming took 5 bases from V and 1 from J, leaving 9 bases between them. The CDR3 totals 13 residues. The CDR3: CASSYGGSYEQYF. CDR3 nucleotide sequence: TGTGCCAGTAGTTACGGGGGATCCTACGAGCAGTACTTC.